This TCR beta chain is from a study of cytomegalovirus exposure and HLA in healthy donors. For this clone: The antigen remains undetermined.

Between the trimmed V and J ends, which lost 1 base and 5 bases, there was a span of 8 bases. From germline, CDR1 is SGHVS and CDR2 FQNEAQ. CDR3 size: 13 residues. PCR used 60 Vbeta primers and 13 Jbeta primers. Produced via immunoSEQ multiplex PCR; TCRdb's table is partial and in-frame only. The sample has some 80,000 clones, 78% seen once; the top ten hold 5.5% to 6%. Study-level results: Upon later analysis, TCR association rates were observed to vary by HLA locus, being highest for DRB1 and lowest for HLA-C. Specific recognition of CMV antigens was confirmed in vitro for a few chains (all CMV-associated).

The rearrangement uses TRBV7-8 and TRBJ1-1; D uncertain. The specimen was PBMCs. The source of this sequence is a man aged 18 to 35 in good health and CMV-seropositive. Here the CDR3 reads CASSLERGTEAFF. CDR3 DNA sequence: TGTGCCAGCAGCTTAGAGCGGGGAACTGAAGCTTTCTTT.